This TCR beta chain originates from a study of control samples from healthy donors and cancer patients. Produced via immunoSEQ multiplex PCR; TCRdb's table is partial and in-frame only. The top ten hold roughly 1.6% of the sample, which has around 200,000 clones, just under 95% seen once. With V trimmed by 5 bases and J by 6 bases, 17 bases remained unmatched. Germline values: CDR1 MDHEN, CDR2 SYDVKM. The CDR3 extends over 18 amino acids. This TCR was sampled from a man aged 45-65 years in good health. The chain uses TRBV28 and TRBJ1-5; 9 bases are shared with TRBD1. The specimen sequenced was blood. The CDR3: CASSIPRDRAWLGQPQHF. DNA for the CDR3: TGTGCCAGCAGTATACCCCGGGACAGGGCATGGTTGGGTCAGCCCCAGCATTTT.